This passage covers 14 T cell receptor beta chains from one sample sequenced in a study of T cells after posttransplantation cyclophosphamide. The repertoire was sequenced with immunoSEQ multiplex PCR; TCRdb's copy has only in-frame clones and lacks some. The sample contains 40,000 to 60,000 clones, none of them singletons. The sample consisted of PBMCs. These receptors came from a man in his forties in good health, CMV-negative, and a related stem cell transplant donor.

This clone occurred many times. This chain connects TRBV7-9 to TRBJ2-1; perhaps TRBD2 as D (5 bases). The V and J ends lost 3 bases and 10 bases respectively, with 13 bases between them. This CDR3 is 13 amino acids long. Germline V lookup: CDR1 SEHNR, CDR2 FQNEAQ (reference sequence). CDR3 sequence reads: CASSFANPGEQFF. The CDR3 DNA is TGTGCCAGCAGCTTCGCTAACCCGGGAGAGCAGTTCTTC.

This clone showed up many times. CDR3 in amino acids: CASSLSLLAGLVGELFF. DNA of the CDR3: TGTGCCAGCAGTTTATCTCTACTAGCGGGATTGGTCGGGGAGCTGTTTTTT. The chain links TRBV28 to TRBJ2-2; 10 positions match TRBD2. From germline, CDR1 is MDHEN and CDR2 SYDVKM. J gave up 7 bases and V 1 base, and 9 bases lay outside the gene matches. The CDR3 contains 17 residues.

This clone has a count of ten or more. The J gene is TRBJ2-7, the V gene TRBV6-1; D is ambiguous. Germline assignment: CDR1 MNHNS and CDR2 SASEGT. The CDR3 totals 12 residues. The V end lost 0 bases, the J end lost 4 bases, and 4 bases lay between the germline ends. CDR3 nucleotides: TGTGCCAGCAGTGAAGCTCGGTACGAGCAGTACTTC. It translates to CASSEARYEQYF.

This clone was detected ten times or more. The chain employs TRBV28 and TRBJ1-1; the D is unclear. The CDR3 spans 15 residues. The germline CDR1 and CDR2 sequences are MDHEN and SYDVKM. V was cut by 5 bases and J by 5 bases, with 18 bases left in between. CDR3 region: CASSEVTWLETEAFF. The CDR3 region has the DNA TGTGCCAGCAGTGAGGTTACTTGGCTTGAGACTGAAGCTTTCTTT. The full variable domain, its missing parts supplied by reference TRBV28 and TRBJ1-1, is DVKVTQSSRYLVKRTGEKVFLECVQDMDHENMFWYRQDPGLGLRLIYFSYDVKMKEKGDIPEGYSVSREKKERFSLILESASTNQTSMYLCASSEVTWLETEAFFGQGTRLTVV.

This clone was seen many times. The V gene is TRBV28, the J gene TRBJ2-3; perhaps TRBD2 as D (6 bases). V shed 6 bases and J shed 4 bases, with 20 bases lying between them. This CDR3 has 16 amino acids. Per the germline V gene, CDR1 is MDHEN and CDR2 is SYDVKM. The CDR3 nucleotides read TGTGCCAGCAGACCAGAAATGGGGGGTTCCGCAGATACGCAGTATTTT. It encodes CASRPEMGGSADTQYF.

This clone came up many times. V gene TRBV29-1 combines with J gene TRBJ2-7, with 9 bases aligning to TRBD2. The CDR3 spans 17 residues. The trim removed 3 bases at V and 3 bases at J, leaving 15 bases unmatched. Looked up from germline, CDR1 is SQVTM and CDR2 is ANQGSEA. CDR3 amino acids: CSVEVPSGILSNYEQYF. The CDR3 DNA follows: TGCAGCGTTGAGGTCCCTAGCGGGATTTTAAGTAACTACGAGCAGTACTTC.

There are many counts of this clone. This chain connects TRBV13 to TRBJ1-1, with 7 bases aligning to TRBD1. With V trimmed by 5 bases and J by 0 bases, 6 bases remained unmatched. This CDR3 has 15 residues. Germline V gives CDR1 PRHDT, CDR2 FYEKMQ (reference sequence). The CDR3 protein is CASSHHRGMNTEAFF. The CDR3 nucleotides read TGTGCCAGCAGCCACCACAGGGGAATGAACACTGAAGCTTTCTTT.

This clone was found many times. The V gene is TRBV5-1, the J gene TRBJ1-1; D is unclear. Trimming took off 6 bases at V and 1 base at J, with 19 bases between the two ends. The CDR3 has 16 amino acids. Germline assignment: CDR1 SGHRS and CDR2 YFSETQ. The CDR3 loop reads CASKIQSQSPNTEAFF. The CDR3 DNA reads as TGCGCCAGCAAAATCCAGTCACAGAGTCCGAACACTGAAGCTTTCTTT.

Regarding this clone: A much larger clone differs from this one at a single base, so this may be a read error. The gene calls are TRBV19 and TRBJ2-7; 7 nucleotides match TRBD2. The CDR3 consists of 14 residues. CDR1 and CDR2 (germline): LNHDA, SQIVND (reference sequence). The CDR3 is CASGMGGETYEQYF. In DNA form, the CDR3 reads TGTGCCAGTGGTATGGGAGGGGAGACCTACGAGCAGTACTTC. The variable domain in full, completed from reference TRBV19 and TRBJ2-7, reads DGGITQSPKYLFRKEGQNVTLSCEQNLNHDAMYWYRQDPGQGLRLIYYSQIVNDFQKGDIAEGYSVSREKKESFPLTVTSAQKNPTAFYLCASGMGGETYEQYFGPGTRLTVT.

This clone has at least ten counts. The J gene is TRBJ1-5, the V gene TRBV19; 9 bases are shared with TRBD1. From germline, CDR1 is LNHDA and CDR2 SQIVND (reference sequence). The V and J ends lost 6 bases and 1 base, in that order; junction bases with no gene match: 10. This CDR3 spans 17 amino acids. In DNA form, the CDR3 reads TGTGCCAGTAGACGCAATACAGGGGGCGGGAGCAATCAGCCCCAGCATTTT. It translates to CASRRNTGGGSNQPQHF.

This clone has a count of ten or more. The V and J genes are TRBV29-1 and TRBJ1-2, with 8 bases lining up with TRBD1. CDR1 SQVTM and CDR2 ANQGSEA come from the germline V gene. Trimming cost V 6 bases and J 7 bases; bases outside gene matches: 10. The CDR3 extends over 13 amino acids. DNA for the CDR3: TGCAGCGTCTCCAGACAGGGGATGAGTGGCTACACCTTC. Protein: CSVSRQGMSGYTF.

This clone was found many times. This CDR3 is CASSQVSGAGELFF. CDR3 DNA sequence: TGCGCCAGCAGCCAAGTTTCAGGGGCCGGGGAGCTGTTTTTT. The chain couples TRBV4-3 to TRBJ2-2, with a weak D call TRBD1 (6 bases). CDR1 and CDR2 (germline): LGHNA, YSLEER. The ends were cut back, 1 base at V and 6 bases at J, with 9 bases in the middle. The CDR3 sequence is 14 residues long.

This clone was observed many times. The chain is built from TRBV5-6 and TRBJ2-1; D is possibly TRBD2 (6 bases). The CDR3 sequence is 11 residues long. Germline V gives CDR1 SGHDT, CDR2 YYEEEE. Trimming pared 5 bases from V and 11 bases from J, leaving 11 bases between. The CDR3 loop reads CASRGLEKQFF. The DNA for the CDR3 is TGTGCCAGCAGGGGACTTGAAAAGCAGTTCTTC.

This clone was counted at least ten times. V usage is TRBV9 and J usage is TRBJ2-7; 9 bases line up with TRBD2. This CDR3 is built from 15 residues. Germline loops: CDR1 SGDLS, CDR2 YYNGEE. Trimming removed 4 bases from V and 2 bases from J; junction bases left unmatched: 7. The CDR3 reads CASSPGTSSTYEQYF. In nucleotides, the CDR3 is TGTGCCAGCAGCCCTGGGACTAGCAGTACCTACGAGCAGTACTTC. The full variable domain, its missing parts supplied by reference TRBV9 and TRBJ2-7, is DSGVTQTPKHLITATGQRVTLRCSPRSGDLSVYWYQQSLDQGLQFLIQYYNGEERAKGNILERFSAQQFPDLHSELNLSSLELGDSALYFCASSPGTSSTYEQYFGPGTRLTVT.